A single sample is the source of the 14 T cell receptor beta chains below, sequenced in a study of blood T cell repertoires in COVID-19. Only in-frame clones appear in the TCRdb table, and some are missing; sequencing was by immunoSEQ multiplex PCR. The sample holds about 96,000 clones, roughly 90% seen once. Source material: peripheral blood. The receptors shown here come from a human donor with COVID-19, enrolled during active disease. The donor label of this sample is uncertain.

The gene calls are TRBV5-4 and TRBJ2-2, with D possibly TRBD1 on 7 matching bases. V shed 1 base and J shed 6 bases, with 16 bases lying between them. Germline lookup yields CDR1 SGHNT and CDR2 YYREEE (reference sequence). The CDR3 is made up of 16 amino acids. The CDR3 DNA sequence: TGTGCCAGCAGCTTGTACAGGGGACTTGAGGCCGGGGAGCTGTTTTTT. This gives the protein CASSLYRGLEAGELFF.

In DNA, the CDR3 is TGTGCCACCAGTGACACGACAGGGGGAGAGACCCAGTACTTC. Translated: CATSDTTGGETQYF. V usage is TRBV24-1 and J usage is TRBJ2-5; 9 bases agree with TRBD1. V was clipped by 4 bases and J by 4 bases; unmatched bases: 3. Germline CDR1 reads KGHDR; CDR2 reads SFDVKD. CDR3 length equals 14 residues.

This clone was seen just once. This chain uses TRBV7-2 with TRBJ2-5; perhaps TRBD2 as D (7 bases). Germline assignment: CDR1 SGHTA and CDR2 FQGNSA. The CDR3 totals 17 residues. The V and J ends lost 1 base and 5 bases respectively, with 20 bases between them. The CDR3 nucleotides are TGTGCCAGCAGCTTAGGGGGGGGCTCCCGAGAGGGGGAGACCCAGTACTTC. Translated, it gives CASSLGGGSREGETQYF.

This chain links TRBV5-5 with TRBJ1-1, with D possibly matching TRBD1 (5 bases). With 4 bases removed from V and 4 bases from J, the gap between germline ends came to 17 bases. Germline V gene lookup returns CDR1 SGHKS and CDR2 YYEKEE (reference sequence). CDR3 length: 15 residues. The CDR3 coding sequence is TGTGCCAGCAGCCCCCCTGGGGGGGGAGGCACTGAAGCTTTCTTT. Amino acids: CASSPPGGGGTEAFF. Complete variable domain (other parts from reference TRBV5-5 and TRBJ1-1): DAGVTQSPTHLIKTRGQQVTLRCSPISGHKSVSWYQQVLGQGPQFIFQYYEKEERGRGNFPDRFSARQFPNYSSELNVNALLLGDSALYLCASSPPGGGGTEAFFGQGTRLTVV.

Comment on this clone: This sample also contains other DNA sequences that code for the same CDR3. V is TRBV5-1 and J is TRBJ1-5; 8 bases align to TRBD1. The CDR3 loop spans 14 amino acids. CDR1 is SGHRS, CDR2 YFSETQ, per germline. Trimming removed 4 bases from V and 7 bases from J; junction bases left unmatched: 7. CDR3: CASSPGQGDQPQHF. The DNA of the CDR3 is TGCGCCAGCAGCCCTGGACAGGGAGACCAGCCCCAGCATTTT. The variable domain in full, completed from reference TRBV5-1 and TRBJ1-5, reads KAGVTQTPRYLIKTRGQQVTLSCSPISGHRSVSWYQQTPGQGLQFLFEYFSETQRNKGNFPGRFSGRQFSNSRSEMNVSTLELGDSALYLCASSPGQGDQPQHFGDGTRLSIL.

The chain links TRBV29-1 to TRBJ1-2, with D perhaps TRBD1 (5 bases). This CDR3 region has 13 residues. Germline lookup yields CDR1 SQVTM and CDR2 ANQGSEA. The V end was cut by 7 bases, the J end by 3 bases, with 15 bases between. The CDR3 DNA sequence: TGCAGCGCGGGGGTTCGGGTGGACTATGGCTACACCTTC. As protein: CSAGVRVDYGYTF.

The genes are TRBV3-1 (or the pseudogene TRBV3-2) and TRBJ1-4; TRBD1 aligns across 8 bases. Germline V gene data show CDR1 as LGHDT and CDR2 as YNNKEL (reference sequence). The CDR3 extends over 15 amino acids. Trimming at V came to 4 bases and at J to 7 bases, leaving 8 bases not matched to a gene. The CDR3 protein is CASSPRGTGGEKLFF. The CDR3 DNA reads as TGTGCCAGCAGCCCCAGAGGGACAGGAGGTGAAAAACTGTTTTTT.

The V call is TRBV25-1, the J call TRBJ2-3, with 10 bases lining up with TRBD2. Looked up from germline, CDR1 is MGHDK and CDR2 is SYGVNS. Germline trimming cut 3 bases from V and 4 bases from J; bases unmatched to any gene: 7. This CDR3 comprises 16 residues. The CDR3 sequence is CASSDREREGADTQYF. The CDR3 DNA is TGTGCCAGCAGTGATCGAGAGCGGGAGGGGGCAGATACGCAGTATTTT.

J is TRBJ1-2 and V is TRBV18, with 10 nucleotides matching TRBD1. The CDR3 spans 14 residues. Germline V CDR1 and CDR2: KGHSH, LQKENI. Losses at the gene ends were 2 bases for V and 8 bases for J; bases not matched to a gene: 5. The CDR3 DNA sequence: TGTGCCAGCTCACCATCGACAGGGGGCCGGGGCTACACCTTC. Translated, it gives CASSPSTGGRGYTF.

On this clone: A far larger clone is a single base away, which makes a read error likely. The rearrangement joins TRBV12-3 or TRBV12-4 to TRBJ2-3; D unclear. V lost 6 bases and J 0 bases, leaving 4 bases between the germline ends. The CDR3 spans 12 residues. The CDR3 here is CASSQSTDTQYF. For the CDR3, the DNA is TGTGCCAGCAGCCAAAGCACAGATACGCAGTATTTT.

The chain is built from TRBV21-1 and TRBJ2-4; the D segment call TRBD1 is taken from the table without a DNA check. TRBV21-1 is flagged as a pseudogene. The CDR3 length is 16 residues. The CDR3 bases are TGTGCCAGCAGCCAAAGCAGTGACAGGGGGCGAAACATTCAGTACTTC. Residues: CASSQSSDRGRNIQYF.

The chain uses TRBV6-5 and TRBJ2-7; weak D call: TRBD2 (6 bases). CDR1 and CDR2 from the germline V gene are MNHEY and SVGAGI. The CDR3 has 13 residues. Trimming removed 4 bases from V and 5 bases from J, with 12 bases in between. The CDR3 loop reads CASSFGGVDEQYF. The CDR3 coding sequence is TGTGCCAGCAGTTTCGGGGGAGTGGACGAGCAGTACTTC.

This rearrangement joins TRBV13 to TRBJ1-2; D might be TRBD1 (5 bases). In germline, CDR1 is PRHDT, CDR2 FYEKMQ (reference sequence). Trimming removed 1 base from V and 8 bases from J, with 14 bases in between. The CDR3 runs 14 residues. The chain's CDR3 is CASSLEGAERGYTF. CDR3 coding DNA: TGTGCCAGCAGCTTAGAAGGGGCGGAAAGAGGCTACACCTTC. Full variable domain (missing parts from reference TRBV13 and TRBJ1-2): AAGVIQSPRHLIKEKRETATLKCYPIPRHDTVYWYQQGPGQDPQFLISFYEKMQSDKGSIPDRFSAQQFSDYHSELNMSSLELGDSALYFCASSLEGAERGYTFGSGTRLTVV.

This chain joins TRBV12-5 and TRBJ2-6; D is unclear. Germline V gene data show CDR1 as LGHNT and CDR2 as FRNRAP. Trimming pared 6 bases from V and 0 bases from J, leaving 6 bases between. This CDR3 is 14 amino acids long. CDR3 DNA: TGTGCTAGTGGCCCGTTCTCTGGGGCCAACGTCCTGACTTTC. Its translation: CASGPFSGANVLTF.